Following are 6 T cell receptor beta chains from one sample sequenced in a study of blood T cell repertoires in COVID-19. Profiled with immunoSEQ multiplex PCR; TCRdb holds only in-frame clones, not every one. Of roughly 250,000 clones listed, roughly 90% are singletons. The sample comprised PBMCs or T cells enriched from blood (not recorded which). The receptors were gathered from a woman in her thirties or forties with acute COVID-19.

The chain carries TRBV5-1 and TRBJ1-5; D is ambiguous. The V end lost 4 bases, the J end lost 4 bases, and 12 bases lay between the germline ends. Germline V gives CDR1 SGHRS, CDR2 YFSETQ. This CDR3 is built from 14 residues. The CDR3 is CASSPTGVNQPQHF. The CDR3 coding sequence is TGCGCCAGCAGCCCGACCGGAGTTAATCAGCCCCAGCATTTT.

The rearrangement joins TRBV11-2 to TRBJ1-5; 12 bases are a match to TRBD1. Germline CDR1 reads SGHAT; CDR2 reads FQNNGV. CDR3 length: 15 amino acids. V shed 6 bases, J shed 9 bases, and the junction held 9 bases outside the gene matches. The CDR3 DNA reads TGTGCCAGCAGTGCCGGGACAGGGGGCGTCGGGCCCCAGCATTTT. This codes for CASSAGTGGVGPQHF. Combining the CDR3 with reference TRBV11-2 and TRBJ1-5 gives the whole variable domain EAGVAQSPRYKIIEKRQSVAFWCNPISGHATLYWYQQILGQGPKLLIQFQNNGVVDDSQLPKDRFSAERLKGVDSTLKIQPAKLEDSAVYLCASSAGTGGVGPQHFGDGTRLSIL.

The chain carries TRBV5-1 and TRBJ1-2, with D possibly TRBD1 on 6 matching bases. V was cut by 0 bases and J by 6 bases, with 9 bases left in between. The CDR3 extends over 13 amino acids. Germline lookup yields CDR1 SGHRS and CDR2 YFSETQ. The CDR3 is CASSLVAGDGYTF. The CDR3 coding sequence is TGCGCCAGCAGCTTGGTGGCAGGGGATGGCTACACCTTC.

This chain connects TRBV4-2 to TRBJ1-3, with D hard to call. Trimming took off 2 bases at V and 0 bases at J, with 11 bases between the two ends. This CDR3 has 16 amino acids. Looked up from germline, CDR1 is LGHNA and CDR2 is YNFKEQ. The CDR3 loop is CASSQPDGSSGNTIYF. CDR3 nucleotide sequence: TGTGCCAGCAGCCAACCGGACGGGAGCTCTGGAAACACCATATATTTT.

The genes are TRBV11-2 and TRBJ2-5; 7 nucleotides line up with TRBD2. This CDR3 comprises 15 residues. Germline CDR1 is SGHAT and CDR2 is FQNNGV. The V segment lost 5 bases and the J segment 3 bases; nucleotides outside the gene matches: 9. The CDR3 here is CASSPGTKVEETQYF. The CDR3 coding sequence is TGTGCCAGCAGCCCCGGGACTAAAGTAGAAGAGACCCAGTACTTC.

The CDR3 DNA follows: TGTGCCAGCAGCCAGACAGGCACGAACACCGGGGAGCTGTTTTTT. Its protein is CASSQTGTNTGELFF. The chain links TRBV11-2 to TRBJ2-2; the D gene is possibly TRBD1 (6 bases). The CDR3 sequence is 15 residues long. V lost 5 bases and J lost 0, with 10 bases in between. Germline V gene lookup returns CDR1 SGHAT and CDR2 FQNNGV.